This T cell receptor beta chain was recorded in a study of T-cell reconstitution after alpha-beta-depleted transplantation in children (dated by TCRdb to 2016 to 2018). Context from the whole study: The study quantitatively tracked T-cell immune reconstitution after TCRalphabeta/CD19-depleted allogeneic hematopoietic cell transplantation in children using TCR repertoire profiling.

The investigation overall reported the following: In some patients, the high TCRbeta diversity seen at day 60 was put down to recipient T cells and intrathymic progenitors that had survived conditioning. Apparently early alphabetaT-cell count recovery about two months after transplant reportedly relied on only several hundred rapidly expanded clones derived from non-depleted graft cells. Hyperexpanded clone frequencies declined over subsequent months; after one year, T-cell counts and TCRbeta diversity were mostly attributed to newly produced T cells.

The treatment or condition label here, explained by the study, means: allogeneic hematopoietic cell transplantation with graft depleted of TCRalphabeta T cells and CD19 B cells. TCRalphabeta/CD19-depleted allogeneic hematopoietic cell grafts were given to the transplant recipients, all of whom were children. Library construction relied on PCR. Sequencing relied on an Illumina HiSeq 2500. Molecular barcoding was employed in the preparation of TCR libraries, with unique molecular identifiers being used to normalize TCRbeta repertoire quantification. Clones were called with MiXCR by TCRdb after fastp trimmed the public reads at Q25, and only in-frame beta chains were retained. Rows merge per CDR3 protein into single entries with the most common DNA and genes. The sample table records fewer than 250,000 distinct CDR3 sequences; around a sixth of these occur just once. Jointly, the top ten make up 43% of the sample.

The cysteine opens and the phenylalanine closes a CDR3 of 18 amino acids. Solely the CDR3 DNA is kept, with 54 bases framed from the first base. CDR1 and CDR2 (LGHDT, YNNKEL) derive from the germline V gene (reference sequence). V has 2 bases trimmed and J has 4 bases trimmed; junction bases matching no gene number 11. This clonotype was detected once. Its binding antigen is unknown. No per-base quality is available; no much larger clone lies one base away. Resting on one read, the evidence is weak. The material sequenced was PBMCs, mostly from graft donor cells, taken 360 days after TCRalphabeta/CD19-depleted stem cell transplant. The V and J genes are TRBV3-1 and TRBJ1-5; the central 10 bases match TRBD1. The source of this sequence is a male patient aged 2 to 10 who had a stem cell transplant for acute lymphoblastic leukemia, so the T cells may come from the graft donor. Read as DNA, the sequence is TGTGCCAGCAGCCAACCCCGGGACAGGGGAAGAGGGAATCAGCCCCAGCATTTT. Its amino acids are CASSQPRDRGRGNQPQHF.